The sequence of this TCR beta chain was determined in a study of cytomegalovirus exposure and HLA in healthy donors. Study information: Membership in the Caucasian-associated ancestry cluster was found for about four fifths of a few hundred genotyped donors.

Regarding the study as a whole: The listing of roughly 160 TCR beta chains classed them as cytomegalovirus-associated. The CMV antigen specificity of a few CMV-associated chains was confirmed through in vitro analysis.

Primers included in the PCR were 60 Vbeta and 13 Jbeta primers. The repertoire was sequenced with immunoSEQ multiplex PCR; TCRdb's copy has only in-frame clones and lacks some. The sample lists about 120,000 clones, 60% to 85% occurring once. Germline V gene lookup returns CDR1 MNHNY and CDR2 SVGAGI (reference sequence). The CDR3 covers 15 residues. V lost 1 base, J lost 1 base, and 7 bases lay in between. Comments on this clone: Its antigen remains unidentified.

The V call is TRBV6-6, the J call TRBJ2-2; D uncertain. Sequenced material: PBMCs. This clonotype originated in a woman aged 40 to 50 in good health and CMV-seropositive. CDR3 loop: CASSYYQLNTGELFF. The DNA for the CDR3 is TGTGCCAGCAGTTACTACCAACTGAACACCGGGGAGCTGTTTTTT.